Below are 28 T cell receptor beta chains sequenced from a single sample in a study of OX40 agonist ivuxolimab in advanced cancers. Sequencing used immunoSEQ multiplex PCR; TCRdb keeps in-frame clones, though not all of them. Of tens of thousands of clones in the sample, more than 85% were seen once. Here the sequenced sample was CD4+ or CD8+ T cells sorted from blood, taken in a trial of the OX40 agonist ivuxolimab. The source of these receptors is an adult with an advanced solid tumor such as melanoma, head and neck, liver or kidney cancer.

The chain recombines TRBV7-6 with TRBJ2-5, with D perhaps TRBD2 (6 bases). This CDR3 spans 11 amino acids. V was pared by 5 bases and J by 11 bases, with 12 bases between. Germline lookup yields CDR1 SGHVS and CDR2 FNYEAQ. The CDR3 reads CASSTGLPQYF. In nucleotides, the CDR3 is TGTGCCAGCAGCACGGGACTGCCACAGTACTTC.

The chain joins TRBV6-1 to TRBJ2-7; TRBD2 might be the D (5 bases). The V and J ends lost 10 bases and 4 bases respectively, with 17 bases between them. The CDR3 length is 13 residues. Per germline, CDR1 MNHNS and CDR2 SASEGT. The CDR3 is CATGPDWDYEQYF. The DNA for the CDR3 is TGTGCCACTGGGCCGGACTGGGATTACGAGCAGTACTTC.

The chain is built from TRBV2 and TRBJ2-1; D is possibly TRBD2 (5 bases). Germline lookup yields CDR1 SNHLY and CDR2 FYNNEI. The length of the CDR3 is 11 residues. Trimming cost V 8 bases and J 7 bases, with 9 bases left between them. CDR3 protein: CASLRRNEQFF. CDR3 DNA: TGTGCCAGCCTTCGGAGGAATGAGCAGTTCTTC.

The chain links TRBV18 to TRBJ2-3, with 11 bases fitting TRBD2. The CDR3 has 15 residues. Germline CDR1 and CDR2: KGHSH and LQKENI. With V trimmed by 3 bases and J by 4 bases, 3 bases remained unmatched. The CDR3 spells CASSPPGLAADTQYF. In nucleotides, the CDR3 is TGTGCCAGCTCACCGCCGGGACTAGCGGCAGATACGCAGTATTTT.

This clone was picked up one time. This sequence joins TRBV5-6 and TRBJ1-1, with no clear D. The CDR3 covers 15 residues. CDR1 SGHDT and CDR2 YYEEEE come from the germline V gene. The V end was cut by 4 bases, the J end by 3 bases, with 16 bases between. The CDR3 spells CASSPRRVLYTEAFF. CDR3 DNA sequence: TGTGCCAGCAGCCCGAGGAGAGTGCTTTACACTGAAGCTTTCTTT. The whole variable domain, filled in from reference TRBV5-6 and TRBJ1-1, reads DAGVTQSPTHLIKTRGQQVTLRCSPKSGHDTVSWYQQALGQGPQFIFQYYEEEERQRGNFPDRFSGHQFPNYSSELNVNALLLGDSALYLCASSPRRVLYTEAFFGQGTRLTVV.

V usage is TRBV11-3 and J usage is TRBJ2-1; 13 bases map to TRBD2. With 5 bases clipped from V and 9 bases from J, the junction kept 4 bases outside the gene matches. The germline gives CDR1 SGHNT, CDR2 YENEEA. This CDR3 region has 14 residues. The CDR3 DNA follows: TGTGCCAGCAGCCTAAGACTAGCGGGAGGTGAGCAGTTCTTC. Translated: CASSLRLAGGEQFF.

The count of this clone is one. The V and J genes are TRBV27 and TRBJ1-6; 8 nucleotides line up with TRBD1. Unmatched junction bases numbered 4, after V lost 5 bases and J lost 4 bases. Germline V gives CDR1 MNHEY, CDR2 SMNVEV (reference sequence). The length of the CDR3 is 15 residues. This CDR3 reads CASSPRQGYNSPLHF. Written as DNA, the CDR3 is TGTGCCAGCAGTCCTCGACAGGGGTATAATTCACCCCTCCACTTT.

By frequency in the sample, this clone is medium-sized. The gene calls are TRBV2 and TRBJ2-4, with a tentative D call TRBD2 (5 bases). Trimming cost V 8 bases and J 3 bases, with 8 bases left between them. Looked up from germline, CDR1 is SNHLY and CDR2 is FYNNEI. The CDR3 runs to 12 residues. The CDR3: CASSRDKNIQYF. CDR3 coding DNA: TGTGCCAGCTCACGGGACAAAAACATTCAGTACTTC.

This clone was counted only a few times. As DNA, the CDR3 is TGTGCCAGCAGCGCCTGGGGGGAGCAGTACTTC. Its protein product is CASSAWGEQYF. This chain connects TRBV5-6 to TRBJ2-7; D might be TRBD1 or TRBD2, each matching 5 bases. Germline V lookup: CDR1 SGHDT, CDR2 YYEEEE. The CDR3 length is 11 residues. Trimming pared 4 bases from V and 7 bases from J, leaving 9 bases between.

J is TRBJ2-3 and V is TRBV19, with 11 bases lining up with TRBD2. J lost 4 bases, V lost 11 bases, and 14 bases had no gene match. There are 16 residues in the CDR3. Per the germline V gene, CDR1 is LNHDA and CDR2 is SQIVND (reference sequence). The CDR3 sequence is CACRSGRAEVADTQYF. The CDR3 nucleotides read TGTGCCTGCCGTAGCGGGAGGGCCGAGGTGGCAGATACGCAGTATTTT.

This clone was observed a single time. V usage is TRBV7-9 and J usage is TRBJ1-5; D perhaps matches TRBD1 (6 bases). Germline V CDR1 and CDR2: SEHNR, FQNEAQ (reference sequence). The CDR3 extends over 17 amino acids. The V end was cut by 2 bases, the J end by 0 bases, with 14 bases between. This CDR3 reads CASSLTGMGYSNQPQHF. CDR3 sequence (DNA): TGTGCCAGCAGCTTAACAGGGATGGGGTATAGCAATCAGCCCCAGCATTTT.

This clone was picked up a small number of times. The chain couples TRBV6-6 to TRBJ2-7; the match to TRBD2 covers 13 bases. J was trimmed by 2 bases and V by 2 bases; bases with no gene match: 3. This CDR3 is 16 amino acids long. Germline V gene data show CDR1 as MNHNY and CDR2 as SVGAGI (reference sequence). The CDR3 DNA reads TGTGCCAGCAGTTACGGGACTAGCGGGACTACCTACGAGCAGTACTTC. Translating gives CASSYGTSGTTYEQYF.

This rearrangement joins TRBV15 to TRBJ2-3; weak D call: TRBD1 (5 bases). Germline V gene lookup returns CDR1 LNHNV and CDR2 YYDKDF (reference sequence). The CDR3 is made up of 12 amino acids. V gave up 5 bases and J gave up 5 bases, with 8 bases separating them. In DNA, the CDR3 is TGTGCCACCAGCCCTGGACAAGATACGCAGTATTTT. It codes for CATSPGQDTQYF.

V usage is TRBV5-1 and J usage is TRBJ2-7, with 7 bases lining up with TRBD1. The germline V gene has CDR1 SGHRS and CDR2 YFSETQ. With 7 bases clipped from V and 5 bases from J, the junction kept 12 bases outside the gene matches. CDR3 length: 14 residues. The CDR3, as DNA: TGCGCCAGCGGATTCGGTACAGGGGCGGACGAGCAGTACTTC. Residues: CASGFGTGADEQYF.

In this sample, this clone turned up once. V and J are TRBV5-5 and TRBJ2-7, with D perhaps TRBD1 (6 bases). Germline V lookup: CDR1 SGHKS, CDR2 YYEKEE (reference sequence). The CDR3 covers 12 residues. V was clipped by 4 bases and J by 12 bases, with 17 bases between them. The CDR3 loop is CASSGTGRGPYF. CDR3 nucleotides: TGTGCCAGCAGCGGCACAGGGCGAGGTCCGTACTTC.

The chain couples TRBV9 to TRBJ2-3; D is perhaps TRBD2 (5 bases). Germline-derived CDR1 and CDR2 are SGDLS and YYNGEE. Trimming pared 0 bases from V and 6 bases from J, leaving 11 bases between. The CDR3 loop spans 14 amino acids. The CDR3 loop reads CASSVEVTIDTQYF. The CDR3 bases are TGTGCCAGCAGCGTAGAGGTGACTATCGATACGCAGTATTTT.

The chain is built from TRBV4-1 and TRBJ2-2; TRBD2 matches 10 bases. The CDR3 has 18 residues. Germline V gene lookup returns CDR1 MGHRA and CDR2 YSYEKL. V lost 0 bases to trimming and J lost 7 bases; unmatched junction nucleotides: 11. CDR3 region: CASSQDKGQRGGLGELFF. CDR3 in DNA: TGCGCCAGCAGCCAAGATAAGGGCCAGCGGGGGGGCCTCGGGGAGCTGTTTTTT.

This chain uses TRBV6-5 with TRBJ1-1; a possible D gene is TRBD1 (6 bases). There are 13 residues in the CDR3. CDR1 and CDR2 (germline): MNHEY, SVGAGI. Trimming took off 6 bases at V and 2 bases at J, with 10 bases between the two ends. The CDR3 nucleotides are TGTGCCAGCAGCCGGACAGTCAACACTGAAGCTTTCTTT. Protein sequence: CASSRTVNTEAFF.

V gene TRBV5-4 combines with J gene TRBJ2-2; D tentatively fits TRBD1 or TRBD2 (5 bases each). Germline assignment: CDR1 SGHNT and CDR2 YYREEE (reference sequence). V was shortened by 0 bases and J by 5 bases, with 14 bases between the two germline ends. The CDR3 runs to 16 residues. The CDR3 spells CASSLESRGETGELFF. CDR3 sequence (DNA): TGTGCCAGCAGCTTGGAGTCGCGAGGGGAAACCGGGGAGCTGTTTTTT.

The rearrangement joins TRBV13 to TRBJ1-5; no firm D call. The germline CDR1 and CDR2 sequences are PRHDT and FYEKMQ (reference sequence). With 5 bases removed from V and 3 bases from J, the gap between germline ends came to 17 bases. The CDR3 runs to 16 residues. The CDR3 loop reads CASSRWAGSDNQPQHF. CDR3 sequence (DNA): TGTGCCAGCAGCCGTTGGGCCGGTTCGGACAATCAGCCCCAGCATTTT. Combining the CDR3 with reference TRBV13 and TRBJ1-5 gives the whole variable domain AAGVIQSPRHLIKEKRETATLKCYPIPRHDTVYWYQQGPGQDPQFLISFYEKMQSDKGSIPDRFSAQQFSDYHSELNMSSLELGDSALYFCASSRWAGSDNQPQHFGDGTRLSIL.

This chain connects TRBV28 to TRBJ2-7; 9 bases fit TRBD2. The V and J ends lost 6 bases and 3 bases, in that order; junction bases with no gene match: 15. CDR3 length equals 17 residues. The germline CDR1 and CDR2 sequences are MDHEN and SYDVKM. CDR3 loop: CASSGRGGHTLIYEQYF. CDR3 coding DNA: TGTGCCAGCAGCGGGCGGGGGGGACACACGCTAATCTACGAGCAGTACTTC.

The V gene is TRBV5-1, the J gene TRBJ1-1, with 8 nucleotides matching TRBD1. There are 15 residues in the CDR3. Germline values: CDR1 SGHRS, CDR2 YFSETQ. The trim removed 4 bases at V and 6 bases at J, leaving 11 bases unmatched. The CDR3 here is CASSTGQGLAAEAFF. CDR3 sequence (DNA): TGCGCCAGCAGCACCGGACAGGGACTGGCAGCTGAAGCTTTCTTT.

In DNA form, the CDR3 reads TGTGCCAGCAGTCCGAATCAGGGGGGGGATGGCTACACCTTC. This sequence encodes CASSPNQGGDGYTF. This chain joins TRBV4-2 and TRBJ1-2; 7 bases fit TRBD1. V lost 6 bases to trimming and J lost 6 bases; unmatched junction nucleotides: 10. The CDR3 covers 14 residues. CDR1 and CDR2 (germline): LGHNA, YNFKEQ.

This clone was recorded only once. The CDR3 DNA sequence: TGTGCCAGCAGCTTGGTTATGGAGGGGCTCGGTGAAAAACTGTTTTTT. The encoded protein is CASSLVMEGLGEKLFF. This rearrangement joins TRBV5-6 to TRBJ1-4; D is possibly TRBD1 (5 bases). CDR3 length: 16 amino acids. The germline V gene encodes CDR1 SGHDT and CDR2 YYEEEE. V lost 0 bases and J lost 7, with 16 bases in between.

This chain uses TRBV29-1 with TRBJ2-7, with TRBD1 as a possible D gene (5 bases). The germline V gene has CDR1 SQVTM and CDR2 ANQGSEA. The CDR3 is 15 residues long. Deletions cut 7 bases from V and 2 bases from J, with 21 bases between. The CDR3 DNA follows: TGCAGCGCCACCTCCCCTGAGACAGCTACCTACGAGCAGTACTTC. Translating gives CSATSPETATYEQYF.

In its sample, this clone is hyperexpanded. The chain couples TRBV6-6 to TRBJ1-2; D is possibly TRBD1 (5 bases). The CDR3 is 13 residues long. Trimming removed 1 base at V and 6 bases at J, with 9 bases between. CDR1 and CDR2 from the germline V gene are MNHNY and SVGAGI (reference sequence). This CDR3 is CASSYLGVDGYTF. In DNA, the CDR3 is TGTGCCAGCAGTTACTTAGGGGTCGATGGCTACACCTTC.

The J gene is TRBJ2-7, the V gene TRBV11-3; either TRBD1 or TRBD2 may supply D (5 bases each). This CDR3 contains 16 residues. The germline V gene has CDR1 SGHNT and CDR2 YENEEA. V lost 6 bases, J lost 2 bases, and 20 bases lay in between. CDR3 DNA sequence: TGTGCCAGCAGGCTCACTGGGGGATTATCCGCCTACGAGCAGTACTTC. Translated, it gives CASRLTGGLSAYEQYF.

V gene TRBV9 combines with J gene TRBJ1-2; maybe TRBD1 (6 bases). This CDR3 is built from 16 residues. The V gene lost 0 bases and the J gene lost 6 bases, with 18 bases spanning the gap. Germline V lookup: CDR1 SGDLS, CDR2 YYNGEE. The CDR3 region is CASSVGVGAPWDGYTF. The CDR3 DNA sequence: TGTGCCAGCAGCGTAGGGGTGGGGGCGCCTTGGGATGGCTACACCTTC.